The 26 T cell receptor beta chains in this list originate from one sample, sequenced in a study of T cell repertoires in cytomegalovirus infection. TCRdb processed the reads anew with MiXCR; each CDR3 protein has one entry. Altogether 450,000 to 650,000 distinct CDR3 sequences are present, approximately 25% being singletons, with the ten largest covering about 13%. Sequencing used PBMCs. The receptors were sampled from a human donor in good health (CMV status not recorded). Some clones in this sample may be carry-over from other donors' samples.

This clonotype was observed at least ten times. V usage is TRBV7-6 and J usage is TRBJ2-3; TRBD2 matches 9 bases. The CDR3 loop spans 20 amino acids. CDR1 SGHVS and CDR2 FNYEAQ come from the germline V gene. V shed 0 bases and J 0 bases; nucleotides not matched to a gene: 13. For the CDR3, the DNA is TGTGCCAGCAGCTTAGCCCCCAGTAGCGGGAGTTTCCCAAGCACAGATACGCAGTATTTT. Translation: CASSLAPSSGSFPSTDTQYF.

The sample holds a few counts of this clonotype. The CDR3 nucleotides are TGCAGCGCCACCCTGAGGGGGACGGCATACAATGAGCAGTTCTTC. It yields the protein CSATLRGTAYNEQFF. This chain connects TRBV29-1 to TRBJ2-1; D perhaps matches TRBD1 (6 bases). This CDR3 comprises 15 residues. V dropped 7 bases and J dropped 4 bases, with 20 bases sitting between them. Per germline, CDR1 SQVTM and CDR2 ANQGSEA.

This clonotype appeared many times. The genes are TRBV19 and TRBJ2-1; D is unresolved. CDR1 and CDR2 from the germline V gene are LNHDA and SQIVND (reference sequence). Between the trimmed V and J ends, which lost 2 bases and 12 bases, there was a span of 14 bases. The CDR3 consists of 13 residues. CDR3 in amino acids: CASSIPGQKGQFF. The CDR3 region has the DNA TGTGCCAGTAGTATACCTGGCCAAAAGGGGCAGTTCTTC.

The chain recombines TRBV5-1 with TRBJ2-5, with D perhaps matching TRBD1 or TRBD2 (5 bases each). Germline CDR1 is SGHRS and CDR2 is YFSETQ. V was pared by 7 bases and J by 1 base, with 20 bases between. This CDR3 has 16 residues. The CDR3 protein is CASSVEPGRLQETQYF. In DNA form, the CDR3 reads TGCGCCAGCTCCGTTGAACCGGGACGTCTCCAAGAGACCCAGTACTTC.

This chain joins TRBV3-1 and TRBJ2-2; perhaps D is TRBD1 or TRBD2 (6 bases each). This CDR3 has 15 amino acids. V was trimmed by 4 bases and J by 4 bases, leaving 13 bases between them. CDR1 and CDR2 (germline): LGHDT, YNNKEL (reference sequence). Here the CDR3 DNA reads TGTGCCAGCAGCCCGCGGGACACAGTCACCGGGGAGCTGTTTTTT. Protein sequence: CASSPRDTVTGELFF.

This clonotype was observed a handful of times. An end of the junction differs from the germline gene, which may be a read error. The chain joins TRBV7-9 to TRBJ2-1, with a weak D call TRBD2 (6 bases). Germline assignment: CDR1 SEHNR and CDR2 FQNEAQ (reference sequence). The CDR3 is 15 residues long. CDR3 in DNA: TGTGCCAGTAGCTCACCCTTCGGGAGTTACAATGAGCAGTTCTTC. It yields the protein CASSSPFGSYNEQFF.

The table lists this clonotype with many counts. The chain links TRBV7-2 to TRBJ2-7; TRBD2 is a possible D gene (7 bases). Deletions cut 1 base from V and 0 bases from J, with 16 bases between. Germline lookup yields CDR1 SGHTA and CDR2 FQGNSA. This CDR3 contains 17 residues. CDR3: CASSLGGGAGSSYEQYF. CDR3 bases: TGTGCCAGCAGCTTAGGAGGGGGAGCGGGGAGCTCCTACGAGCAGTACTTC. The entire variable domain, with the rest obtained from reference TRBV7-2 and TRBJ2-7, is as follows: GAGVSQSPSNKVTEKGKDVELRCDPISGHTALYWYRQSLGQGLEFLIYFQGNSAPDKSGLPSDRFSAERTGGSVSTLTIQRTQQEDSAVYLCASSLGGGAGSSYEQYFGPGTRLTVT.

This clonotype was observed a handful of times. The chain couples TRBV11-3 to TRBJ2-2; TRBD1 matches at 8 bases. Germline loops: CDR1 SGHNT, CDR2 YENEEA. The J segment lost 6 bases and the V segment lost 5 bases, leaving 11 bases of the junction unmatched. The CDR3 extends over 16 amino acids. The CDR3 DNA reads TGTGCCAGCAGCCGCCGGGACAGGCTAGGGTCCGGGGAGCTGTTTTTT. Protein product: CASSRRDRLGSGELFF.

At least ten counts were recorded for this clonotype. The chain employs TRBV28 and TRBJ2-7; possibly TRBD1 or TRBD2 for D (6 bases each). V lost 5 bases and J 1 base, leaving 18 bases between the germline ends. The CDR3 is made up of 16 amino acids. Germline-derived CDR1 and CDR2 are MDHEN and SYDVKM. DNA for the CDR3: TGTGCCAGCAGTGGGGGCTATAGCGGAGTGTCCTACGAGCAGTACTTC. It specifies CASSGGYSGVSYEQYF.

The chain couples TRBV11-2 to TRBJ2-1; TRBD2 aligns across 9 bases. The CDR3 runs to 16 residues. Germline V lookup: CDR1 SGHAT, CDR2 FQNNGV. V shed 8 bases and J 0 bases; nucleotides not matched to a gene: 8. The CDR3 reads CASSSWRGGSYNEQFF. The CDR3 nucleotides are TGTGCCAGCTCCAGCTGGCGGGGGGGCTCCTACAATGAGCAGTTCTTC.

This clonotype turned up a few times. CDR3 in DNA: TGCGCCAGCAGCCAGCAGGGGGGGGGCTCCTACGAGCAGTACTTC. It translates to CASSQQGGGSYEQYF. This chain uses TRBV4-3 with TRBJ2-7; D is perhaps TRBD1 or TRBD2 (7 bases each). V was cut by 3 bases and J by 0 bases, with 12 bases left in between. This CDR3 is built from 15 residues. CDR1 is LGHNA and CDR2 is YSLEER in the germline V gene.

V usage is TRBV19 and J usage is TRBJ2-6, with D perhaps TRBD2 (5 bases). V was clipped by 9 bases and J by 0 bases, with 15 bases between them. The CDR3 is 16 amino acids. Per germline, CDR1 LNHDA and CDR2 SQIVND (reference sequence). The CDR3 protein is CASRRTRTSGANVLTF. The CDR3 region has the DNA TGTGCCAGCCGTCGCACTAGAACCTCTGGGGCCAACGTCCTGACTTTC.

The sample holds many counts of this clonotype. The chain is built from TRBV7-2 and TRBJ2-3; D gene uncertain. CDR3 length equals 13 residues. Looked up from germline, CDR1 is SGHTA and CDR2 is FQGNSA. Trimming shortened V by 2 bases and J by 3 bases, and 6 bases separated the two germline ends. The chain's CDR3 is CASSLKGTDTQYF. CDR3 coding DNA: TGTGCCAGCAGCTTAAAGGGTACAGATACGCAGTATTTT.

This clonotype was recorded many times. The CDR3 DNA reads TGTGCCAGCAGCATACTACAAGGAAGCAATCAGCCCCAGCATTTT. This translates into CASSILQGSNQPQHF. The chain recombines TRBV12-3 or TRBV12-4 with TRBJ1-5, with no clear D. This CDR3 spans 15 amino acids. V was shortened by 6 bases and J by 1 base, with 13 bases between the two germline ends.

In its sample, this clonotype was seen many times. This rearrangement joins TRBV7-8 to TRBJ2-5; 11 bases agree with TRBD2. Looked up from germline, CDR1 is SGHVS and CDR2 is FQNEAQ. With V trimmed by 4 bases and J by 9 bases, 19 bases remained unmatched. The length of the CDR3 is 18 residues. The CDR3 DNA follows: TGTGCCAGCAGCTGGGACCTAGCGGGAGGATATACAAGAGAAGCCCAGTACTTC. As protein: CASSWDLAGGYTREAQYF.

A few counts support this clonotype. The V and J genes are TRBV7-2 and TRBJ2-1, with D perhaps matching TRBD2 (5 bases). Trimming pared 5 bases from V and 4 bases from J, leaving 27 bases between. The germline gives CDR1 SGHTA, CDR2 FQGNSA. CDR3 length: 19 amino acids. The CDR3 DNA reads TGTGCCAGCAGCCACCGGGGTGGGGTAACCGTCTTTTCATACAATGAGCAGTTCTTC. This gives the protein CASSHRGGVTVFSYNEQFF.

The CDR3 loop is CASSVGQDTDTQYF. CDR3 coding DNA: TGTGCCAGCAGTGTGGGACAAGACACAGATACGCAGTATTTT. V usage is TRBV2 and J usage is TRBJ2-3, with D maybe TRBD1 (6 bases). The V and J ends lost 4 bases and 2 bases respectively, with 10 bases between them. Germline V gives CDR1 SNHLY, CDR2 FYNNEI. The CDR3 has 14 amino acids.

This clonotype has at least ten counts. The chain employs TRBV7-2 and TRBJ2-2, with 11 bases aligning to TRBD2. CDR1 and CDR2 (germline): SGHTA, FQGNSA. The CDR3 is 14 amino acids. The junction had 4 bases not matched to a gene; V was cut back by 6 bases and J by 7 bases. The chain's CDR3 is CASSILAGVGELFF. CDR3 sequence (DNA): TGTGCCAGCAGTATACTAGCGGGAGTCGGGGAGCTGTTTTTT.

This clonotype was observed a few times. The CDR3 DNA is TGTGCCAGCAGCCCGCGATCGGCAGGGGTGAACACTGAAGCTTTCTTT. This encodes CASSPRSAGVNTEAFF. The rearrangement joins TRBV7-9 to TRBJ1-1; maybe TRBD1 (6 bases). The CDR3 is 16 amino acids. Trimming cost V 5 bases and J 0 bases, with 16 bases left between them. Germline lookup yields CDR1 SEHNR and CDR2 FQNEAQ (reference sequence).

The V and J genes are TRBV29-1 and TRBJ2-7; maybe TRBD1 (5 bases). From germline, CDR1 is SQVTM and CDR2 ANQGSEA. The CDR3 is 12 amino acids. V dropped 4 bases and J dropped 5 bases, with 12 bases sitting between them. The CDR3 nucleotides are TGCAGCGTTGTTAAAGGGGTCGACGAGCAGTACTTC. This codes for CSVVKGVDEQYF.

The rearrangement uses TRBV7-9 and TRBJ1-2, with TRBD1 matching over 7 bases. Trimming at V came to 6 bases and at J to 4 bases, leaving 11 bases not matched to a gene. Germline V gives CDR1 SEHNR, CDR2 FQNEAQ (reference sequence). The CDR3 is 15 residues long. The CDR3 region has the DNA TGTGCCAGCAGGCCAGACAGGGACGATTCCTATGGCTACACCTTC. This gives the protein CASRPDRDDSYGYTF.

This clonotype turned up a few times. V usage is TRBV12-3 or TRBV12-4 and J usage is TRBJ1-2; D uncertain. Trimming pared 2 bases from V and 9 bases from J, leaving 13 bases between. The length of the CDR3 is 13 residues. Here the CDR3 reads CASSLSGGPSYTF. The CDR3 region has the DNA TGTGCCAGCAGTTTATCGGGAGGTCCTAGCTACACCTTC.

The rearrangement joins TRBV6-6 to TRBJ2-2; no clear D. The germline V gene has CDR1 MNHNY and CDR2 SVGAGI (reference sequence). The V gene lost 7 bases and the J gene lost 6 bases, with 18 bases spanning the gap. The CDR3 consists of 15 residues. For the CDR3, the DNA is TGTGCCAGCACCTCACTCCCGGGCGGACCCGGGGAGCTGTTTTTT. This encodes CASTSLPGGPGELFF.

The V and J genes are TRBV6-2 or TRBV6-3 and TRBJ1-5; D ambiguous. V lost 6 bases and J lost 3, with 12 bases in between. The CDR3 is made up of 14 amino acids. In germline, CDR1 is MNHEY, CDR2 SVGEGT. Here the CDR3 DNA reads TGTGCCAGCAGAGGGCACGCCGCCAATCAGCCCCAGCATTTT. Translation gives CASRGHAANQPQHF.

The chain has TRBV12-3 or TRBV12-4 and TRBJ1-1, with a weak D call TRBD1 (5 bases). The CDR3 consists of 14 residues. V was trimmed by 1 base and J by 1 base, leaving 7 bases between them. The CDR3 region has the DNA TGTGCCAGCAGTTTAGGGACAACGAACACTGAAGCTTTCTTT. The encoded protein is CASSLGTTNTEAFF.

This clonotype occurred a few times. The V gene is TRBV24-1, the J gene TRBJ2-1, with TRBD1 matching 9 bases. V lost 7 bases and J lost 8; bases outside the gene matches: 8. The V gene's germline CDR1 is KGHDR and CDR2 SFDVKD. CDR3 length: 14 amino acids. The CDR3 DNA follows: TGTGCCACCAGAGGACAGGGGACACCAGATGAGCAGTTCTTC. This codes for CATRGQGTPDEQFF.